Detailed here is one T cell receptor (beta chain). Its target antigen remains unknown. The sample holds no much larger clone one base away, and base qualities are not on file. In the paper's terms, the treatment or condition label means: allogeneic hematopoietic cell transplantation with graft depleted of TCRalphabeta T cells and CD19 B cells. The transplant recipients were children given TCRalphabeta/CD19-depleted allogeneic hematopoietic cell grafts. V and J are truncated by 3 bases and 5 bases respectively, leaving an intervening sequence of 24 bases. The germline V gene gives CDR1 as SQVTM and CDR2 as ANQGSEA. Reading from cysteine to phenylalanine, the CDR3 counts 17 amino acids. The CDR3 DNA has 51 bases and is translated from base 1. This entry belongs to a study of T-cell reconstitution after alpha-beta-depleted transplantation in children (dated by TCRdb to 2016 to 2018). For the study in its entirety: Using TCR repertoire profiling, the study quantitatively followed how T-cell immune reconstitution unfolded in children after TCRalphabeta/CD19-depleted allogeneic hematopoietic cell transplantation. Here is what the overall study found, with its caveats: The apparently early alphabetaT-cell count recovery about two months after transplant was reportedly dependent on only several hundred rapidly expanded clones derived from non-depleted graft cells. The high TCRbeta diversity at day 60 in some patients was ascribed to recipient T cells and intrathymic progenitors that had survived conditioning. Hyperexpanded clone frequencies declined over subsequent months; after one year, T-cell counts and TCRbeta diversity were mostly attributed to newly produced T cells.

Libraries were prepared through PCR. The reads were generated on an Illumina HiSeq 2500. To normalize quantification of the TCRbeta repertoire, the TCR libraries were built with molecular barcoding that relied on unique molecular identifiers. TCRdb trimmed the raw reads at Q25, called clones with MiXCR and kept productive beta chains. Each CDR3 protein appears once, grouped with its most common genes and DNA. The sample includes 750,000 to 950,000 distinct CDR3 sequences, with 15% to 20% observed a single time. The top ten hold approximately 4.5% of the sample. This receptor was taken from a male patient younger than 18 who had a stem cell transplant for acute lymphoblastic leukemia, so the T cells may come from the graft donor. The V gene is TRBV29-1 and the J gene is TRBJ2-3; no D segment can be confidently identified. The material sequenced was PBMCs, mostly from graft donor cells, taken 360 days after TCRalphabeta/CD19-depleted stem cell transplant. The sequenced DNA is TGCAGCGTTGAGTTCTGGCGGCCACGACCAGCAAAAGATACGCAGTATTTT. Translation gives CSVEFWRPRPAKDTQYF.